This T cell receptor (beta chain) was sequenced during a study of blood T cell repertoires in COVID-19. Study information: In each case, the material was cDNA or gDNA derived from T cells, B-cell-depleted T cells, or PBMCs.

Per the germline V gene, CDR1 is KGHDR and CDR2 is SFDVKD. J gave up 1 base and V 4 bases, and 5 bases lay outside the gene matches. This CDR3 is 15 amino acids long. How the authors handled the data: Amplification from reference gene primers served as the basis for estimated nucleated cell counts. Using immunoSEQ multiplex PCR, the repertoire was profiled, and TCRdb retains in-frame clones only, with some absent. V and J calls and clone size are those listed in that table; D and trimming were worked out from the DNA. The sample yields over 200,000 clones, 65% to 85% seen once. The material sequenced was peripheral blood. The sequence was collected from a man older than 75 with acute or convalescent COVID-19. This sequence joins TRBV24-1 and TRBJ1-1; 7 nucleotides align to TRBD1. CDR3 in DNA: TGTGCCACCAGTGACCCGCGGACAGGGAACACTGAAGCTTTCTTT. Amino acids: CATSDPRTGNTEAFF.